This entry describes one TCR beta chain. Naive CD4+ cells were CD45RA-selected; the remaining cells were memory. J was trimmed by 2 bases and V by 5 bases; bases with no gene match: 16. The CDR3 spans 19 residues. Germline CDR1 reads SGHAT; CDR2 reads FQDESV (reference sequence). Several immunoSEQ 96-well plates shared each subset's DNA, each plate a replicate. Assay: immunoSEQ multiplex PCR; the TCRdb copy retains only in-frame clones and omits some. The sample lists approximately 1.1 million clones; 75% to 85% were seen once. This sample was included in a study of shared clonotypes between healthy human individuals. Study as a whole: Researchers assigned three CD4 naive, three CD4 memory, two CD8 naive and one CD8 memory plate to each donor.

The origin of this receptor is a man younger than 30 in good health. Some clones in this sample may be carry-over from other donors' samples. The rearrangement uses TRBV11-1 and TRBJ2-7; TRBD2 matches at 12 bases. Sequences were obtained from memory CD4+ T cells from PBMCs. Subset specified: CD45RA-negative fraction. The CDR3 reads CASSPGRRTSGKGAYEQYF. DNA for the CDR3: TGTGCCAGCAGCCCAGGGCGTAGGACTAGCGGGAAAGGGGCCTACGAGCAGTACTTC. The full variable domain, with the rest looked up from reference TRBV11-1 and TRBJ2-7, is EAEVAQSPRYKITEKSQAVAFWCDPISGHATLYWYRQILGQGPELLVQFQDESVVDDSQLPKDRFSAERLKGVDSTLKIQPAELGDSAMYLCASSPGRRTSGKGAYEQYFGPGTRLTVT.